Below are 5 T cell receptor beta chains sequenced from a single sample in a study of blood T cell repertoires in COVID-19. Repertoires were generated with immunoSEQ multiplex PCR, while TCRdb's copy carries only in-frame clones and drops some. The repertoire consists of fewer than 250,000 clones, with roughly nine tenths occurring once and the leading ten covering roughly 8.8%. The sample comprised PBMCs or T cells enriched from blood (not recorded which). These TCRs come from a woman younger than 35 who had recovered from COVID-19.

The gene calls are TRBV5-1 and TRBJ1-1; TRBD1 agrees at 8 bases. V dropped 4 bases and J dropped 0; count of bases not matched to a gene: 2. The germline CDR1 and CDR2 sequences are SGHRS and YFSETQ. The CDR3 runs 14 residues. CDR3 in DNA: TGCGCCAGCAGCGGGGGACAGGTGAACACTGAAGCTTTCTTT. Amino acid sequence: CASSGGQVNTEAFF.

The chain uses TRBV28 and TRBJ1-1, with D uncertain. The germline gives CDR1 MDHEN, CDR2 SYDVKM. Trimming removed 7 bases from V and 5 bases from J, with 8 bases in between. The CDR3 contains 11 residues. CDR3 bases: TGTGCCAGCACAGGTTGGACTGAAGCTTTCTTT. Amino acids: CASTGWTEAFF. Full variable domain (missing parts from reference TRBV28 and TRBJ1-1): DVKVTQSSRYLVKRTGEKVFLECVQDMDHENMFWYRQDPGLGLRLIYFSYDVKMKEKGDIPEGYSVSREKKERFSLILESASTNQTSMYLCASTGWTEAFFGQGTRLTVV.

The chain joins TRBV4-1 to TRBJ1-1, with 12 bases that match TRBD1. The ends lost 0 bases at V and 5 bases at J; junction bases unmatched: 4. This CDR3 region has 16 residues. The germline CDR1 and CDR2 sequences are MGHRA and YSYEKL. The CDR3 DNA follows: TGCGCCAGCAGCCAAGATCCGGGACAGGGGGCGACTGAAGCTTTCTTT. Its protein product is CASSQDPGQGATEAFF.

The chain uses TRBV28 and TRBJ1-5; a weak D match, TRBD1 (6 bases). V lost 6 bases and J lost 0, with 12 bases in between. Germline CDR1 MDHEN, CDR2 SYDVKM. This CDR3 has 15 residues. CDR3 sequence reads: CASSFGTISNQPQHF. The CDR3 nucleotides are TGTGCCAGCAGCTTCGGGACAATTAGCAATCAGCCCCAGCATTTT.

The chain is built from TRBV4-1 and TRBJ2-7; the match to TRBD2 covers 9 bases. This CDR3 is built from 16 residues. V gave up 0 bases and J gave up 3 bases; unmatched junction bases: 6. CDR1 and CDR2 from the germline V gene are MGHRA and YSYEKL. The CDR3 coding sequence is TGCGCCAGCAGCCAAGACTTTAGCGGGGGTCTCTACGAGCAGTACTTC. Translated, it gives CASSQDFSGGLYEQYF.